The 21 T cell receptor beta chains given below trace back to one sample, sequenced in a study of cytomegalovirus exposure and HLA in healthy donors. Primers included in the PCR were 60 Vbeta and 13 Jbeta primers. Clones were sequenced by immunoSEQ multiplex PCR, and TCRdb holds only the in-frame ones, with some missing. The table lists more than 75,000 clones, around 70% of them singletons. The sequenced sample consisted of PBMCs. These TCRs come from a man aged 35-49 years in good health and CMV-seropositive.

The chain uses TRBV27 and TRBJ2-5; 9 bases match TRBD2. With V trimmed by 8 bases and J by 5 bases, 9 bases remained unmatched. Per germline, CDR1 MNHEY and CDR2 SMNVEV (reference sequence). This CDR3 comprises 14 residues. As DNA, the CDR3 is TGTGCCAGCTCGGCTAGCGGGGTGTGGGAGACCCAGTACTTC. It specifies CASSASGVWETQYF.

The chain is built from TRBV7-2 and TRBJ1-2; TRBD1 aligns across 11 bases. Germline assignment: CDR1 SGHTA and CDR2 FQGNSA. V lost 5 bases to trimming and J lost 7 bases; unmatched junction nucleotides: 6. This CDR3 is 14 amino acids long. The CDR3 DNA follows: TGTGCCAGCAGCCCAGGACAGGGGGCAGGTGGCTACACCTTC. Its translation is CASSPGQGAGGYTF.

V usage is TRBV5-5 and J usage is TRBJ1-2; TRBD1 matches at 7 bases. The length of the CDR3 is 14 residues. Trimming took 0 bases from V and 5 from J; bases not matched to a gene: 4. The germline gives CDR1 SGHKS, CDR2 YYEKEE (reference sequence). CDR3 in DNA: TGTGCCAGCAGCTTGGAACAGGGGAAGTATGGCTACACCTTC. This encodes CASSLEQGKYGYTF.

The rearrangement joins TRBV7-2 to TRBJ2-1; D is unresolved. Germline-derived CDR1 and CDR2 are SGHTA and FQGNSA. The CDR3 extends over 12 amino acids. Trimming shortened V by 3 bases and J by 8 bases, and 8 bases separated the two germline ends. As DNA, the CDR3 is TGTGCCAGCAGCTTTATGTCGGATGAGCAGTTCTTC. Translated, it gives CASSFMSDEQFF.

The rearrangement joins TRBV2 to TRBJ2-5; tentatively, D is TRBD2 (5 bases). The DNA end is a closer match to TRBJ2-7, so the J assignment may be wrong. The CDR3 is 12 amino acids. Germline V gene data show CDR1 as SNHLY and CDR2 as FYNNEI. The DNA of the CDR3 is TGTGCCAGCAGGTGGGAGTCCTACGAGCAGTACTTC. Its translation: CASRWESYEQYF.

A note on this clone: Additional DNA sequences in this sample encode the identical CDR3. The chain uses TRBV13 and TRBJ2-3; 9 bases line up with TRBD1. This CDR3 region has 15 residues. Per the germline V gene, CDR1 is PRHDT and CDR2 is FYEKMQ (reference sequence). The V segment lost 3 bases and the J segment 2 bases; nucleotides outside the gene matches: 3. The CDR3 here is CASSLDRGLTDTQYF. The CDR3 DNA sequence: TGTGCCAGCAGCTTGGACAGGGGTCTCACAGATACGCAGTATTTT.

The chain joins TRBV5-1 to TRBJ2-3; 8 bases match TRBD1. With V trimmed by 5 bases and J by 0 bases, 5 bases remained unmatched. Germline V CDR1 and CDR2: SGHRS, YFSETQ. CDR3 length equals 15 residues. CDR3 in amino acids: CASRVDRASTDTQYF. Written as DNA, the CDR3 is TGCGCCAGCAGGGTGGACAGGGCAAGCACAGATACGCAGTATTTT.

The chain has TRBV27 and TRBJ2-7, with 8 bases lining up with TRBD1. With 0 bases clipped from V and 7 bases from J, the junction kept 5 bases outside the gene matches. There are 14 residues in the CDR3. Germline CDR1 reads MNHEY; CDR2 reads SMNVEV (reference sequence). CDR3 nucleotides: TGTGCCAGCAGTTTATCTGGACAGGGAAAAGAGCAGTACTTC. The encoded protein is CASSLSGQGKEQYF.

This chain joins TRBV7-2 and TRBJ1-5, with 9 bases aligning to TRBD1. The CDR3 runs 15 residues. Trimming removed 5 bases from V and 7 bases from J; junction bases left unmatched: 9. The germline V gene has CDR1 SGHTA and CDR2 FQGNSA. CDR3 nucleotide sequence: TGTGCCAGCAGCCCCAGGGGGACAGGGCCCCAGCCCCAGCATTTT. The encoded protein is CASSPRGTGPQPQHF.

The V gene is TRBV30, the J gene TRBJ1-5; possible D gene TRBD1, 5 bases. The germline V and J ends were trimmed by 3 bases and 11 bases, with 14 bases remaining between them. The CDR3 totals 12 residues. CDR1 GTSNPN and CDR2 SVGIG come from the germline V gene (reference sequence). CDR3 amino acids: CAWSDRRGAQHF. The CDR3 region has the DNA TGTGCCTGGAGCGACCGGAGGGGAGCCCAGCATTTT. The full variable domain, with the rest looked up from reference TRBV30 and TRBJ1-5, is SQTIHQWPATLVQPVGSPLSLECTVEGTSNPNLYWYRQAAGRGLQLLFYSVGIGQISSEVPQNLSASRPQDRQFILSSKKLLLSDSGFYLCAWSDRRGAQHFGDGTRLSIL.

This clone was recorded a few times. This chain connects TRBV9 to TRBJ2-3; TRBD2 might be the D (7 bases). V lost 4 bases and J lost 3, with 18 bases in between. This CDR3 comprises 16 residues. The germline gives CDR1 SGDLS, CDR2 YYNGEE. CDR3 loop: CASSSGVGGRTDTQYF. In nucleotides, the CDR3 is TGTGCCAGCAGCTCTGGGGTGGGGGGGCGGACAGATACGCAGTATTTT.

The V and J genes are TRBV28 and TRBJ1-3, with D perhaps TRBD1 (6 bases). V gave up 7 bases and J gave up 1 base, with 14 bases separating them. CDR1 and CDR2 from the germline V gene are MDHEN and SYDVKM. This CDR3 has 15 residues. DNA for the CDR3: TGTGCCAGCATAAACAGGGTGGGTTCTGGAAACACCATATATTTT. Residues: CASINRVGSGNTIYF.

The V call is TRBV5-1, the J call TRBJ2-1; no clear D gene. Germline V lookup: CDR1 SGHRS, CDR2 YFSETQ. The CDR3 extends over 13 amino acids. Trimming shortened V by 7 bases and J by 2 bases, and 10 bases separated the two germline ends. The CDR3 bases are TGCGCCAGCGGTGAGGAAGCCTACAATGAGCAGTTCTTC. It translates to CASGEEAYNEQFF. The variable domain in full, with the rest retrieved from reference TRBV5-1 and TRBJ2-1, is KAGVTQTPRYLIKTRGQQVTLSCSPISGHRSVSWYQQTPGQGLQFLFEYFSETQRNKGNFPGRFSGRQFSNSRSEMNVSTLELGDSALYLCASGEEAYNEQFFGPGTRLTVL.

CDR3 protein: CASSKRGRGEEKLFF. DNA for the CDR3: TGTGCCAGCAGCAAACGAGGGAGGGGGGAAGAAAAACTGTTTTTT. V gene TRBV21-1 combines with J gene TRBJ1-4. TRBV21-1 is labeled a pseudogene. CDR3 length: 15 residues.

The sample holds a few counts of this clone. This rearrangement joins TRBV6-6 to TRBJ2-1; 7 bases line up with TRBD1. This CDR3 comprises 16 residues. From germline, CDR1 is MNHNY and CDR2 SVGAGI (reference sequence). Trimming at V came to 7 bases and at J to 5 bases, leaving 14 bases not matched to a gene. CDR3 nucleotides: TGTGCCAGCACCCCAAGAGGGGGACAGTCTCACAATGAGCAGTTCTTC. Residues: CASTPRGGQSHNEQFF.

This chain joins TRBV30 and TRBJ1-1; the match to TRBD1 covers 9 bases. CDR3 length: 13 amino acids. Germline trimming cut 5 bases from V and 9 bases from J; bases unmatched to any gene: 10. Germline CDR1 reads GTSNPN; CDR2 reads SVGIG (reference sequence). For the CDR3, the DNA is TGTGCCTGGGATTTGGGGACAGGGATTAAAGCTTTCTTT. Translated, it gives CAWDLGTGIKAFF.

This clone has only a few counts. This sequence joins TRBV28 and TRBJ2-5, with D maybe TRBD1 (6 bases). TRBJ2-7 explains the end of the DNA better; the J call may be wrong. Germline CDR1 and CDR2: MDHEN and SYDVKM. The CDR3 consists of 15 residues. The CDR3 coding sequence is TGTGCCAGCAGGCCCACAGGGAAGGGCTCCTACGAGCAGTACTTC. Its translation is CASRPTGKGSYEQYF.

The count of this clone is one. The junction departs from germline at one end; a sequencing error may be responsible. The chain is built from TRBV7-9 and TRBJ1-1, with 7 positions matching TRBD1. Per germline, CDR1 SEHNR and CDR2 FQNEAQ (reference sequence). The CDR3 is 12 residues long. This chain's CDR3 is CAGSRQGTEAFF. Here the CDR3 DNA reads TGTGCCGGCAGCCGACAGGGCACTGAAGCTTTCTTT. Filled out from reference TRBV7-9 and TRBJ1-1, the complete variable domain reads DTGVSQNPRHKITKRGQNVTFRCDPISEHNRLYWYRQTLGQGPEFLTYFQNEAQLEKSRLLSDRFSAERPKGSFSTLEIQRTEQGDSAMYLCAGSRQGTEAFFGQGTRLTVV.

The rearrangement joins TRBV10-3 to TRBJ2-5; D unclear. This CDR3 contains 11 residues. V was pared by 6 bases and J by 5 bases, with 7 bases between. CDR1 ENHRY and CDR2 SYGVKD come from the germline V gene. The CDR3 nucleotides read TGTGCCATCAGCCCTCAGGAGACCCAGTACTTC. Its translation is CAISPQETQYF.

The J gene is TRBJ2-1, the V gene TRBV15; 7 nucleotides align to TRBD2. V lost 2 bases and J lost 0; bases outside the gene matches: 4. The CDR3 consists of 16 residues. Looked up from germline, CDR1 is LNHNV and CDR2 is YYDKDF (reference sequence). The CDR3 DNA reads TGTGCCACCAGCAGAAGTCTAGCGGTCTCCTACAATGAGCAGTTCTTC. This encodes CATSRSLAVSYNEQFF.

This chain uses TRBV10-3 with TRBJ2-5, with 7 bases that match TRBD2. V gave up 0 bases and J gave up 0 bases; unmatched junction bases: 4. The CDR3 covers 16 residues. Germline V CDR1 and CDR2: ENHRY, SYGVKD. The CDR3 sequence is CAISESGAGYQETQYF. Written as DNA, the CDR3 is TGTGCCATCAGTGAGTCGGGAGCGGGGTACCAAGAGACCCAGTACTTC.